This is a list of T cell receptor beta chains from one sample in a study of shared clonotypes between healthy human individuals. Profiled with immunoSEQ multiplex PCR; TCRdb holds only in-frame clones, not every one. The sample records millions of clones, just over 90% being singletons. The sample taken for sequencing was naive CD4+ T cells sorted from blood. The receptor source for this set is a man aged 18 to 30 in good health. Both conserved end residues are part of each CDR3. A D gene is named only where the DNA matches it firmly. Size tells how often a clone was seen (once, few, many) or the class of an expanded clone, and some rows leave it out.

CDR3 length	clone size	V gene	D gene	J gene	CDR3 DNA	CDR3 protein
17	once	TRBV18	-	TRBJ1-1	TGTGCCAGCTCACCACCTCTTCTCGGGATGCAGGGTATCAATGCTTTCTTT	CASSPPLLGMQGINAFF
13	once	TRBV18	-	TRBJ1-2	TGTGCCAGCTCACCATCGAGAGACTATGGCTACACCTTC	CASSPSRDYGYTF
15	-	TRBV7-2	-	TRBJ2-3	TGTGCCAGCAGCTTAACCGGGACTAGCACAGATACGCAGTATTTT	CASSLTGTSTDTQYF
14	-	TRBV10-1	TRBD2	TRBJ2-1	TGCGCCAGCAGTCGGGGACTAGCGGTAAATGAGCAGTTCTTC	CASSRGLAVNEQFF
19	-	TRBV19	TRBD2	TRBJ2-1	TGTGCCAGTAGTATCGGACTAGCGGGCCCTTCCAGCTCCTACAATGAGCAGTTCTTC	CASSIGLAGPSSSYNEQFF
14	once	TRBV2	TRBD1	TRBJ1-1	TGTGCCAGCAGGGGAGGACAGGGAGGAACTGAAGCTTTCTTT	CASRGGQGGTEAFF
15	once	TRBV30	-	TRBJ1-5	TGTGCCTGGAGCTCAAGAGGGGGTAGCAATCAGCCCCAGCATTTT	CAWSSRGGSNQPQHF
16	-	TRBV5-1	-	TRBJ2-3	TGCGCCAGCAGCTTGGACGGCAGGGGGGTAGGAGATACGCAGTATTTT	CASSLDGRGVGDTQYF
14	-	TRBV21-1	-	TRBJ1-5	TGTGCCCGGCTGTACCCGGACGGTCATCAGCCCCAGCATTTT	CARLYPDGHQPQHF
15	-	TRBV9	-	TRBJ1-1	TGTGCCAGCAGCCCGAACGAGGCTTGGTACACTGAAGCTTTCTTT	CASSPNEAWYTEAFF
16	-	TRBV4-2	-	TRBJ1-1	TGTGCCAGCAGCCAAGTCGACACCCGGGCGAACACTGAAGCTTTCTTT	CASSQVDTRANTEAFF
12	-	TRBV5-6	-	TRBJ1-4	TGTGCCAGCAGCTCGGTAGGGGGTCGACTGTTTTTT	CASSSVGGRLFF
15	once	TRBV9	-	TRBJ2-1	TGTGCCAGCAGCACAACCGGGACGCCTTCCCATGAGCAGTTCTTC	CASSTTGTPSHEQFF
15	-	TRBV28	TRBD1	TRBJ1-1	TGTGCCAGCACCCCTGGGGGACAGACGAACACTGAAGCTTTCTTT	CASTPGGQTNTEAFF
14	-	TRBV19	-	TRBJ1-5	TGTGCCAGTAGTATAGAGGGCAGCAATCAGCCCCAGCATTTT	CASSIEGSNQPQHF
19	-	TRBV7-9	-	TRBJ2-7	TGTGCCAGCAGCTTAAATTTCCCCGGGCAGGGCTTAACTACTTACGAGCAGTACTTC	CASSLNFPGQGLTTYEQYF
12	-	TRBV7-9	TRBD1	TRBJ2-5	TGTGCCAGCAGTTCAGGGGGAGAGACCCAGTACTTC	CASSSGGETQYF
15	-	TRBV6-1	TRBD1	TRBJ2-7	TGTGCCAGTCGGGGGGCGGGGACAGGGGACTACGAGCAGTACTTC	CASRGAGTGDYEQYF
13	-	TRBV4-1	-	TRBJ1-5	TGCGCCAGCAGCCAAGCGACAGACCAGCCCCAGCATTTT	CASSQATDQPQHF
17	-	TRBV30	TRBD2	TRBJ2-7	TGTGCCTGGAGGCCCCTTAGCGGGGGGCCCACTACTACCGAGCAGTACTTC	CAWRPLSGGPTTTEQYF
19	-	TRBV5-1	TRBD1	TRBJ2-6	TGCGCCAGCAGCTGGGCCACGGGACAGCCACCCTCTGGGGCCAACGTCCTGACTTTC	CASSWATGQPPSGANVLTF
12	-	TRBV6-6	-	TRBJ1-4	TGTGCCAGCAGACAGGGTGGGGAAAAACTGTTTTTT	CASRQGGEKLFF